One and the same sample provided the 28 T cell receptor beta chains below, sequenced in a study of blood T cell repertoires in COVID-19. Assay used: immunoSEQ multiplex PCR; TCRdb lists only in-frame clones, some missing. The top ten clones hold 6.5% to 8% of a sample with around 310,000 clones, over 75% of them seen once. Material: peripheral blood. These receptors were obtained from a woman aged 25 to 45 with COVID-19, enrolled during active disease.

The chain links TRBV5-8 to TRBJ2-7; 12 nucleotides line up with TRBD2. Germline CDR1 is SGHTS and CDR2 is YDEGEE. The ends lost 4 bases at V and 1 base at J; junction bases unmatched: 0. This CDR3 has 14 residues. The CDR3 protein is CASSGLAGSYEQYF. CDR3 DNA: TGTGCCAGCAGCGGACTAGCGGGGTCCTACGAGCAGTACTTC.

V usage is TRBV4-3 and J usage is TRBJ2-1, with a weak D call TRBD1 (5 bases). V gave up 4 bases and J gave up 4 bases, with 8 bases separating them. Germline CDR1 and CDR2: LGHNA and YSLEER. This CDR3 contains 13 residues. The CDR3, as DNA: TGCGCCAGCAGCCGGGGCAGTTACAATGAGCAGTTCTTC. This sequence encodes CASSRGSYNEQFF.

This clone was observed a few times. J is TRBJ1-1 and V is TRBV19, with D uncertain. This CDR3 is built from 15 residues. Trimming pared 1 base from V and 2 bases from J, leaving 11 bases between. Germline values: CDR1 LNHDA, CDR2 SQIVND (reference sequence). The CDR3 spells CASSIAGSANTEAFF. The CDR3 region has the DNA TGTGCCAGTAGTATAGCTGGCAGCGCTAACACTGAAGCTTTCTTT.

This clone is a singleton in its sample. J is TRBJ2-6 and V is TRBV19; 8 bases are a match to TRBD1. V gave up 5 bases and J gave up 3 bases; unmatched junction bases: 3. The CDR3 runs to 15 residues. Germline V CDR1 and CDR2: LNHDA, SQIVND (reference sequence). The CDR3 here is CASSVQGVGANVLTF. In DNA, the CDR3 is TGTGCCAGTAGTGTACAGGGGGTTGGGGCCAACGTCCTGACTTTC.

There are a few counts of this clone. The V call is TRBV5-6, the J call TRBJ1-1; the D gene is possibly TRBD1 (5 bases). The CDR3 sequence is 14 residues long. The V gene's germline CDR1 is SGHDT and CDR2 YYEEEE. V lost 4 bases, J lost 1 base, and 11 bases lay in between. The CDR3 DNA follows: TGTGCCAGCAGCCTGGGACGGAGGAACACTGAAGCTTTCTTT. Translated, it gives CASSLGRRNTEAFF.

This clone is a singleton in its sample. The J gene is TRBJ2-4, the V gene TRBV5-1; D might be TRBD1 (6 bases). V was trimmed by 4 bases and J by 9 bases, leaving 14 bases between them. Germline lookup yields CDR1 SGHRS and CDR2 YFSETQ. CDR3 length equals 13 residues. CDR3 coding DNA: TGCGCCAGCAGCCCCGGTGGGGGCAGCATTCAGTACTTC. This codes for CASSPGGGSIQYF.

The rearrangement uses TRBV5-1 and TRBJ2-1, with TRBD2 matching over 11 bases. Germline-derived CDR1 and CDR2 are SGHRS and YFSETQ. V lost 3 bases to trimming and J lost 8 bases; unmatched junction nucleotides: 10. There are 16 residues in the CDR3. CDR3 sequence reads: CASSSLAGGRGDEQFF. In nucleotides, the CDR3 is TGCGCCAGCAGCTCCTTAGCGGGAGGGAGGGGGGATGAGCAGTTCTTC.

The rearrangement uses TRBV19 and TRBJ1-4, with TRBD1 matching 7 bases. The CDR3 consists of 16 residues. J was trimmed by 2 bases and V by 5 bases; bases with no gene match: 8. From germline, CDR1 is LNHDA and CDR2 SQIVND (reference sequence). CDR3 coding DNA: TGTGCCAGTAGTGTCGACAGGGCTGGGACTAATGAAAAACTGTTTTTT. Translation: CASSVDRAGTNEKLFF.

The chain links TRBV29-1 to TRBJ2-3; TRBD2 aligns across 10 bases. The length of the CDR3 is 19 residues. The J segment lost 1 base and the V segment lost 1 base, leaving 14 bases of the junction unmatched. In germline, CDR1 is SQVTM, CDR2 ANQGSEA. This chain's CDR3 is CSVEGGEAGGPRGTDTQYF. The CDR3 DNA reads as TGCAGCGTTGAAGGAGGCGAAGCGGGAGGGCCGCGCGGCACAGATACGCAGTATTTT.

The J gene is TRBJ2-1, the V gene TRBV9; possible D gene TRBD2, 5 bases. Germline V gene data show CDR1 as SGDLS and CDR2 as YYNGEE. The CDR3 spans 14 residues. V lost 0 bases and J lost 9, with 13 bases in between. The CDR3 coding sequence is TGTGCCAGCAGCGTAGTTGGTCGGGATGTTGAGCAGTTCTTC. It translates to CASSVVGRDVEQFF.

This clone was seen just once. The rearrangement links TRBV20-1 to TRBJ2-5; a possible D gene is TRBD1 (6 bases). CDR1 DFQATT and CDR2 SNEGSKA come from the germline V gene (reference sequence). This CDR3 contains 11 residues. The CDR3 nucleotides are TGCAGCATAAACAGGGAAGAGACCCAGTACTTC. Its protein product is CSINREETQYF.

This CDR3 reads CAWRDRVDQPQHF. In DNA form, the CDR3 reads TGTGCCTGGAGGGACAGGGTTGATCAGCCCCAGCATTTT. V usage is TRBV30 and J usage is TRBJ1-5; 8 nucleotides match TRBD1. Germline V CDR1 and CDR2: GTSNPN, SVGIG (reference sequence). The CDR3 length is 13 residues. Germline trimming cut 3 bases from V and 5 bases from J; bases unmatched to any gene: 3. Combining the CDR3 with reference TRBV30 and TRBJ1-5 gives the whole variable domain SQTIHQWPATLVQPVGSPLSLECTVEGTSNPNLYWYRQAAGRGLQLLFYSVGIGQISSEVPQNLSASRPQDRQFILSSKKLLLSDSGFYLCAWRDRVDQPQHFGDGTRLSIL.

The V and J genes are TRBV2 and TRBJ2-3; 10 nucleotides match TRBD2. This CDR3 has 18 residues. Germline CDR1 is SNHLY and CDR2 is FYNNEI. J lost 0 bases, V lost 2 bases, and 8 bases had no gene match. This CDR3 reads CASSEIAPLAGSTDTQYF. DNA for the CDR3: TGTGCCAGCAGTGAAATTGCCCCACTAGCGGGGAGCACAGATACGCAGTATTTT.

J is TRBJ1-5 and V is TRBV4-2; weak D call: TRBD1 (5 bases). The germline CDR1 and CDR2 sequences are LGHNA and YNFKEQ. The V end was cut by 0 bases, the J end by 6 bases, with 9 bases between. This CDR3 spans 14 amino acids. The CDR3 DNA reads as TGTGCCAGCAGCCAAGAGGCAGGGCTTCAGCCCCAGCATTTT. Its protein is CASSQEAGLQPQHF.

This clone has ten or more counts. The V call is TRBV5-1, the J call TRBJ2-7, with 8 bases aligning to TRBD1. CDR1 and CDR2 (germline): SGHRS, YFSETQ. CDR3 length: 19 amino acids. The J segment lost 2 bases and the V segment lost 3 bases, leaving 19 bases of the junction unmatched. The CDR3 protein is CASSWRPGQASGAAYEQYF. The CDR3 nucleotides are TGCGCCAGCAGCTGGAGACCGGGACAGGCATCGGGAGCAGCCTACGAGCAGTACTTC.

The chain links TRBV7-8 to TRBJ2-3; TRBD2 matches 10 bases. The trim removed 5 bases at V and 1 base at J, leaving 12 bases unmatched. Germline CDR1 reads SGHVS; CDR2 reads FQNEAQ. This CDR3 has 18 residues. For the CDR3, the DNA is TGTGCCAGCAGCCCCAGGGTCGCTAGCGGGAGCCGCACAGATACGCAGTATTTT. It yields the protein CASSPRVASGSRTDTQYF.

The chain employs TRBV5-6 and TRBJ1-4; D is possibly TRBD1 (5 bases). The V end lost 4 bases, the J end lost 9 bases, and 16 bases lay between the germline ends. Germline CDR1 SGHDT, CDR2 YYEEEE. The CDR3 sequence is 14 residues long. CDR3 DNA: TGTGCCAGCAGCCCGCCCAGACAGTCAAAAAAACTGTTTTTT. Encoded protein: CASSPPRQSKKLFF.

The chain combines TRBV5-4 with TRBJ2-7, with a possible D match to TRBD2 (7 bases). This CDR3 comprises 15 residues. V was cut by 1 base and J by 4 bases, with 15 bases left in between. Germline assignment: CDR1 SGHNT and CDR2 YYREEE (reference sequence). CDR3: CASSLRGARGYEQYF. The CDR3 coding sequence is TGTGCCAGCAGCTTGCGGGGGGCGCGGGGTTACGAGCAGTACTTC. The whole variable domain, filled in from reference TRBV5-4 and TRBJ2-7, reads ETGVTQSPTHLIKTRGQQVTLRCSSQSGHNTVSWYQQALGQGPQFIFQYYREEENGRGNFPPRFSGLQFPNYSSELNVNALELDDSALYLCASSLRGARGYEQYFGPGTRLTVT.

The V gene is TRBV5-4, the J gene TRBJ2-3, with 7 positions matching TRBD2. Looked up from germline, CDR1 is SGHNT and CDR2 is YYREEE (reference sequence). The ends lost 1 base at V and 7 bases at J; junction bases unmatched: 9. The CDR3 consists of 15 residues. In DNA form, the CDR3 reads TGTGCCAGCAGCTTGATGGGGGGGGGTCGAAATACGCAGTATTTT. Translated, it gives CASSLMGGGRNTQYF. The full variable domain, with the rest looked up from reference TRBV5-4 and TRBJ2-3, is ETGVTQSPTHLIKTRGQQVTLRCSSQSGHNTVSWYQQALGQGPQFIFQYYREEENGRGNFPPRFSGLQFPNYSSELNVNALELDDSALYLCASSLMGGGRNTQYFGPGTRLTVL.

This sequence joins TRBV13 and TRBJ2-7; the D gene is possibly TRBD1 (6 bases). Trimming took 5 bases from V and 5 from J, leaving 16 bases between them. The CDR3 runs 14 residues. The germline V gene has CDR1 PRHDT and CDR2 FYEKMQ (reference sequence). The CDR3 nucleotides are TGTGCCAGCAGCCCCGGACAGCCTTCCAACGAGCAGTACTTC. This gives the protein CASSPGQPSNEQYF.

This clone occurred once. V and J are TRBV28 and TRBJ2-3, with a tentative D call TRBD1 (5 bases). Trimming took off 5 bases at V and 2 bases at J, with 17 bases between the two ends. The CDR3 loop spans 16 amino acids. The V gene's germline CDR1 is MDHEN and CDR2 SYDVKM. The CDR3 sequence: CASSPPPGYTTDTQYF. CDR3 bases: TGTGCCAGCAGTCCCCCACCAGGGTACACCACAGATACGCAGTATTTT. Looking up the rest from reference TRBV28 and TRBJ2-3 gives the full variable domain: DVKVTQSSRYLVKRTGEKVFLECVQDMDHENMFWYRQDPGLGLRLIYFSYDVKMKEKGDIPEGYSVSREKKERFSLILESASTNQTSMYLCASSPPPGYTTDTQYFGPGTRLTVL.

The V gene is TRBV19, the J gene TRBJ1-6; D gene unclear. From germline, CDR1 is LNHDA and CDR2 SQIVND (reference sequence). Trimming shortened V by 0 bases and J by 0 bases, and 15 bases separated the two germline ends. The CDR3 extends over 19 amino acids. This CDR3 is CASSIDRGHLSSYNSPLHF. CDR3 sequence (DNA): TGTGCCAGTAGTATAGATAGAGGGCACTTGAGCTCCTATAATTCACCCCTCCACTTT. Drawing the rest from reference TRBV19 and TRBJ1-6, the complete variable domain is DGGITQSPKYLFRKEGQNVTLSCEQNLNHDAMYWYRQDPGQGLRLIYYSQIVNDFQKGDIAEGYSVSREKKESFPLTVTSAQKNPTAFYLCASSIDRGHLSSYNSPLHFGNGTRLTVT.

The chain recombines TRBV6-6 with TRBJ2-7, with 7 bases aligning to TRBD1. The germline V gene encodes CDR1 MNHNY and CDR2 SVGAGI (reference sequence). V trimming: 2 bases; J trimming: 7 bases; junction bases outside the gene matches: 8. This CDR3 comprises 14 residues. The CDR3 nucleotides are TGTGCCAGCAGTTACGGGCAGGGGGAAGTTGAGCAGTACTTC. Translating it yields CASSYGQGEVEQYF.

This chain links TRBV5-1 with TRBJ2-7; 7 nucleotides align to TRBD2. V trimming: 6 bases; J trimming: 3 bases; junction bases outside the gene matches: 9. The V gene's germline CDR1 is SGHRS and CDR2 YFSETQ. The CDR3 covers 14 residues. The CDR3 is CASNLGGESYEQYF. The CDR3 nucleotides are TGCGCCAGCAACCTTGGGGGGGAGAGCTACGAGCAGTACTTC.

This chain connects TRBV5-1 to TRBJ2-2, with D possibly being TRBD1 (6 bases). The CDR3 consists of 14 residues. The germline V gene has CDR1 SGHRS and CDR2 YFSETQ. V was shortened by 3 bases and J by 6 bases, with 12 bases between the two germline ends. The CDR3, as DNA: TGCGCCAGCAGCTACGACTGGGGGCCCGGGGAGCTGTTTTTT. Translating gives CASSYDWGPGELFF.

The chain recombines TRBV28 with TRBJ1-3, with D unclear. Germline loops: CDR1 MDHEN, CDR2 SYDVKM. The ends were cut back, 8 bases at V and 9 bases at J, with 20 bases in the middle. This CDR3 is built from 14 residues. For the CDR3, the DNA is TGTGCCAGCCGGGAACAGACGACTTCGGGCACCATATATTTT. It yields the protein CASREQTTSGTIYF.

This chain connects TRBV7-3 to TRBJ2-7; 10 positions agree with TRBD1. The V segment lost 2 bases and the J segment 6 bases; nucleotides outside the gene matches: 4. Per germline, CDR1 SGHTA and CDR2 FQGTGA. The CDR3 runs 14 residues. The CDR3 spells CASSLGDRGGEQYF. The CDR3, as DNA: TGTGCCAGCAGCTTAGGGGACAGGGGTGGCGAGCAGTACTTC.

The chain combines TRBV5-6 with TRBJ1-6; a possible D gene is TRBD1 (5 bases). Trimming left V 1 base short and J 14 bases short, with 16 bases between. The CDR3 has 14 amino acids. Per germline, CDR1 SGHDT and CDR2 YYEEEE. DNA for the CDR3: TGTGCCAGCAGCTTGCCAGGGACGGGAGGATCCCTCCACTTT. Protein sequence: CASSLPGTGGSLHF.